The rows below give T cell receptor beta chains drawn from one sample of a study of breast tumors, draining lymph nodes, adjacent tissues. TCRdb recomputed calls from the multiplex PCR reads with MiXCR, one row per CDR3 protein. The sample includes some 230,000 distinct CDR3 sequences, roughly a third seen only once; the top ten take 3.6%. Sequencing was performed on axillary lymph node tissue. The receptors come from a female donor with breast cancer. Some clones in this sample may be carry-over from other donors' samples. The CDR3 runs from the conserved cysteine through the conserved F or W.

V: TRBV20-1; CDR3: CSARRGGANVLTF
V: TRBV20-1; CDR3: CSARVRGGRDTQYF
V: TRBV6-6; CDR3: CASSYPLGGNGYTF
V: TRBV7-2; CDR3: CASSLGSRGQTMAGCRDF
V: TRBV15; CDR3: CASSLSLAGGSEQFF
V: TRBV5-1; CDR3: CASSLNVAGGPEQFF
V: TRBV10-3; CDR3: CAIKVAREGEQFF
V: TRBV7-2; CDR3: CASSLDLAGAGANVLTF
V: TRBV9; CDR3: CASSVDPRGTGELFF
V: TRBV27; CDR3: CASSFKGPTDEQYF
V: TRBV4-1; CDR3: CASSQETSSLNQPQHF
V: TRBV12-5; CDR3: CASGLYRTSTDTQYF
V: TRBV7-2; CDR3: CASSLGQGLSYEQYF
V: TRBV5-5; CDR3: CASSLESVGYTF
V: TRBV6-5; CDR3: CASSSGQLLNQPQHF
V: TRBV19; CDR3: CASTRQGYTGELFF
V: TRBV19; CDR3: CASSIGLAGSGELFF
V: TRBV29-1; CDR3: CSVLDSGGKRRDTQYF
V: TRBV2; CDR3: CASSGQGTIYF
V: TRBV28; CDR3: CASRTSGNNEQFF
V: TRBV4-1; CDR3: CASSQDTAFDEQYF
V: TRBV5-6; CDR3: CASSLPLSLQGSDYGYTF